The 3 T cell receptor beta chains below were found in one sample sequenced in a study of T cells expressing NK-cell markers. From its re-call of the 5' RACE reads, TCRdb lists each CDR3 protein once, without DNA. The sample table includes approximately 460,000 distinct CDR3 sequences. Sequenced sample: blood T cells: a sorted CD56 or NKG2C T cell subset, CD4+ or CD8+ T cells, or bulk PBMC T cells (not recorded which). The receptor source for this set is a woman aged 18 to 75 in good health.

The chain joins TRBV12-3 or TRBV12-4 to TRBJ1-3. CDR3 length: 14 amino acids. The CDR3 sequence: CASNRRGPGNTIYF.

The chain links TRBV5-1 to TRBJ2-7. Germline V lookup: CDR1 SGHRS, CDR2 YFSETQ. The CDR3 extends over 12 amino acids. The CDR3 loop is CASRVVGYEQYF. The complete variable domain, with remaining parts taken from reference TRBV5-1 and TRBJ2-7, reads KAGVTQTPRYLIKTRGQQVTLSCSPISGHRSVSWYQQTPGQGLQFLFEYFSETQRNKGNFPGRFSGRQFSNSRSEMNVSTLELGDSALYLCASRVVGYEQYFGPGTRLTVT.

The chain employs TRBV5-1 and TRBJ2-1; as DNA is missing, the TRBD2 call by TCRdb cannot be tested. This CDR3 has 17 residues. The germline gives CDR1 SGHRS, CDR2 YFSETQ. CDR3 sequence reads: CASSLGLAGEGYNEQFF. Full variable domain (missing parts from reference TRBV5-1 and TRBJ2-1): KAGVTQTPRYLIKTRGQQVTLSCSPISGHRSVSWYQQTPGQGLQFLFEYFSETQRNKGNFPGRFSGRQFSNSRSEMNVSTLELGDSALYLCASSLGLAGEGYNEQFFGPGTRLTVL.